The T cell receptor beta chain described here comes from a study of response to subunit inactivated influenza vaccine. Whole-study results and caveats: The authors suggested that every seasonal influenza vaccination recruits few new T cells.

This CDR3 contains 13 residues. Trimming stripped 9 bases from V and 0 bases from J, with 8 bases between. Germline V gene data show CDR1 as MGHDK and CDR2 as SYGVNS. From the RT-PCR reads, TCRdb called clonotypes with MiXCR, one entry per CDR3 protein. The sample carries around 530,000 distinct CDR3 sequences, approximately 16% recorded once. In the case of this clonotype: Its target is unknown.

This sequence was found in a man aged 50 to 69 who received an inactivated influenza vaccine. This specimen was CD4+ T cells sorted from PBMCs, taken roughly 24 months after vaccination. The chain is built from TRBV25-1 and TRBJ2-2; D ambiguous. CDR3 protein: CASIHANTGELFF. As DNA, the CDR3 is TGTGCCAGTATCCACGCGAACACCGGGGAGCTGTTTTTT.